These T cell receptor beta chains were read from a single sample in a study of T-cell reconstitution after alpha-beta-depleted transplantation in children. MiXCR, applied by TCRdb to the PCR reads, yields one record per CDR3 protein. The profile covers hundreds of thousands of distinct CDR3 sequences, with 23% appearing a single time and 13% to 15% taken by the ten largest. The sequenced sample was PBMCs, mostly from graft donor cells, obtained 360 days after TCRalphabeta/CD19-depleted stem cell transplant. These receptors were collected from a boy under two years old who had a stem cell transplant for acute myeloid leukemia, so the T cells may come from the graft donor. The CDR3 runs from the conserved cysteine through the conserved F or W. D genes are given only for firm matches. The size of a clone is reported for some rows only, either as once, few or many, or as a class for expanded clones.

clone_size j_call d_call v_call cdr3_nt cdr3_aa
. TRBJ2-1 TRBD1 TRBV6-2/TRBV6-3 TGTGCCAGCAGTGTTCAGAGGACAGGGAGCCCCTACAATGAGCAGTTCTTC CASSVQRTGSPYNEQFF
few TRBJ1-2 . TRBV6-5 TGTGCCAGCAGTTACGGTGGTGGCTATGGCTACACCTTC CASSYGGGYGYTF
few TRBJ1-5 . TRBV25-1 TGTGCCAGCAGTGAGGATGGTGGCAATCAGCCCCAGCATTTT CASSEDGGNQPQHF
. TRBJ2-3 . TRBV7-9 TGTGCCAGCAGCGTTGTAGGGACTGCTAGCACAGATACGCAGTATTTT CASSVVGTASTDTQYF
few TRBJ2-5 . TRBV24-1 TGTGCCACCAGTGATTTCGCCTCTAACGGCCAGGAGACCCAGTACTTC CATSDFASNGQETQYF
. TRBJ2-5 . TRBV7-6 TGTGCCAGCAGCTTAAACGCTGGGGGCATCGGAGAGACCCAGTACTTC CASSLNAGGIGETQYF
. TRBJ1-1 . TRBV20-1 TGCAGTGCCGTACTTTACGTGGAAGCTTTCTTT CSAVLYVEAFF
. TRBJ2-5 TRBD2 TRBV3-1 TGTGCCAGCAGCCAAGGGGTTGCCACGGGAGGGCAAGAGACCCAGTACTTC CASSQGVATGGQETQYF
many TRBJ2-7 TRBD1 TRBV4-3 TGCGCCAGCAGCCATAGACCCCCAGGGGGCAACGAGCAGTACTTC CASSHRPPGGNEQYF
. TRBJ2-1 TRBD2 TRBV11-1 TGTGCCAGCAGATCCCTAGCGGGGGCGTCCCCAAGTGAAGACAATGAGCAGTTCTTC CASRSLAGASPSEDNEQFF
many TRBJ2-1 . TRBV12-3/TRBV12-4 TGTGCCAGCAGTCTGAACAGCCGACTGGCATGGAATGAGCAGTTCTTC CASSLNSRLAWNEQFF
. TRBJ1-6 . TRBV6-5 TGTGCCAGCAGTTACTTAGGATATAATTCACCCCTCCACTTT CASSYLGYNSPLHF
many TRBJ2-5 . TRBV7-2 TGTGCCAGCAGCTTAGTTGGGGGGGCGGGGCCTGAGACCCAGTACTTC CASSLVGGAGPETQYF
. TRBJ2-7 . TRBV29-1 TGCAGCGTTGAGGTGGAGGGGGACTCCTACGAGCAGTACTTC CSVEVEGDSYEQYF
many TRBJ2-1 . TRBV12-3/TRBV12-4 TGTGCCAGCAGTCCCACTAAACAGCGGCCCAGCTCCTACAATGAGCAGTTCTTC CASSPTKQRPSSYNEQFF
few TRBJ2-7 TRBD1 TRBV24-1 TGTGCCACCAGTGACGACCACCTAACAGGGGTCTACGAGCAGTACTTC CATSDDHLTGVYEQYF
. TRBJ2-7 . TRBV20-1 TGCAGCGCCGTTCCCGATAGTACCCTCGAGCAGTACTTC CSAVPDSTLEQYF
few TRBJ1-2 . TRBV27 TGTGCCAGCCGAGACCAGGGGTACTATGGCTACACCTTC CASRDQGYYGYTF
. TRBJ2-7 . TRBV15 TGTGCCACCAGCAGAGATCCCAACTACGAGCAGTACTTC CATSRDPNYEQYF
many TRBJ2-5 TRBD2 TRBV20-1 TGCAGTGCTGCCCTTTGGCTAGCGGGGGAATCAGAGACCCAGTACTTC CSAALWLAGESETQYF
few TRBJ2-5 . TRBV4-3 TGCGCCAGCAGCCAAGTCGGAGGCAGGGATGAGACCCAGTACTTC CASSQVGGRDETQYF
. TRBJ2-3 . TRBV15 TGTGCCACCAGCAGTCGGGGGACAGTAAGCACAGATACGCAGTATTTT CATSSRGTVSTDTQYF
many TRBJ2-1 . TRBV9 TGTGCCAGCAGCGTAGAGACCGATGAGCAGTTCTTC CASSVETDEQFF
few TRBJ2-7 TRBD1 TRBV5-1 TGCGCCAGCAGCATGACAGGGTCCTACGAGCAGTACTTC CASSMTGSYEQYF
few TRBJ1-1 . TRBV27 TGTGCCAGCAGAGTCTCAGGGAACACTGAAGCTTTCTTT CASRVSGNTEAFF
. TRBJ2-1 . TRBV7-7 TGTGCCAGCAGCCCCCTTGGGCCTTCCAATGAGCAGTTCTTC CASSPLGPSNEQFF
few TRBJ2-7 . TRBV6-5 TGTGCCAGCAGTTACGGGTCCCCCAGAATCGGCTACGAGCAGTACTTC CASSYGSPRIGYEQYF
. TRBJ2-1 . TRBV7-3 TGTGCCAGCAGCCTTCTGGGACATACCTACAATGAGCAGTTCTTC CASSLLGHTYNEQFF
few TRBJ1-1 . TRBV12-3/TRBV12-4 TGTGCCAGCACTTCTCAAGGGTCACGCACTGAAGCTTTCTTT CASTSQGSRTEAFF